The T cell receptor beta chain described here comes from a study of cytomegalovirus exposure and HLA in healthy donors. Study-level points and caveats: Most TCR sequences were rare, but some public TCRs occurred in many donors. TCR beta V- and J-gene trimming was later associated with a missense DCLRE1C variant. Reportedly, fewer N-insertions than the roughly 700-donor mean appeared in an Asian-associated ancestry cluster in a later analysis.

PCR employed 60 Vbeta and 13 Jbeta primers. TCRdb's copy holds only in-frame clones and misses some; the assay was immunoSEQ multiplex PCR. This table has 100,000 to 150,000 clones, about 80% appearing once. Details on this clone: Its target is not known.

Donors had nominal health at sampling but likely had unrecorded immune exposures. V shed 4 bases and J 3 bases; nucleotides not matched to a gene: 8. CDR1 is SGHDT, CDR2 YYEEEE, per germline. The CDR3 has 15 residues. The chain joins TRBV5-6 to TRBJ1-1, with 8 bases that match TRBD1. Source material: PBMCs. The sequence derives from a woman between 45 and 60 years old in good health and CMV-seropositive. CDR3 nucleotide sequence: TGTGCCAGCAGCATAACAGGGGGTGGTGACACTGAAGCTTTCTTT. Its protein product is CASSITGGGDTEAFF.